The 30 T cell receptor beta chains reported below all come from one sample, sequenced in a study of patients and donors after allogeneic stem cell transplantation (dated by TCRdb to about 2020). Receptor amplification or capture employed RT-PCR. Instrument on record: NextSeq 550. Clones were called with MiXCR by TCRdb after fastp trimmed the public reads at Q25, and only in-frame beta chains were retained. Identical CDR3 protein sequences are pooled into one entry, listed with their most common genes and DNA. This sample gives about a million distinct CDR3 sequences in total; around 17% of them show up just once. 5% to 7.5% of the sample is taken by the ten largest. The specimen sequenced was blood, either unsorted or a sorted T cell fraction (not recorded which). All receptors derive from a human donor who was either an allogeneic HSCT recipient or a stem cell or donor lymphocyte infusion donor (not recorded which). It is not recorded whose cells these are; they may come from a transplant donor.

The V call is TRBV18, the J call TRBJ1-2, with D tentatively TRBD1 (5 bases). This CDR3 is built from 14 residues. Trimming took 2 bases from V and 6 from J, leaving 13 bases between them. Germline V gives CDR1 KGHSH, CDR2 LQKENI. CDR3 in DNA: TGTGCCAGCTCACCAGAATCCGGGACGCATGGCTACACCTTC. As protein: CASSPESGTHGYTF. Supplemented by reference TRBV18 and TRBJ1-2, the full variable domain reads NAGVMQNPRHLVRRRGQEARLRCSPMKGHSHVYWYRQLPEEGLKFMVYLQKENIIDESGMPKERFSAEFPKEGPSILRIQQVVRGDSAAYFCASSPESGTHGYTFGSGTRLTVV.

This clonotype was detected once. The chain is built from TRBV19 and TRBJ2-2; D ambiguous. The CDR3 covers 12 residues. Germline V lookup: CDR1 LNHDA, CDR2 SQIVND (reference sequence). V was clipped by 8 bases and J by 4 bases, with 8 bases between them. The CDR3 nucleotides read TGTGCCAGTGGGGATTTCACCGGGGAGCTGTTTTTT. Its translation is CASGDFTGELFF.

In the case of this clonotype: In this CDR3 the conserved last residue, phenylalanine or tryptophan, is missing, so a read error is likely. The chain has TRBV7-9 and TRBJ2-1, with 8 bases identical to TRBD2. Trimming cost V 0 bases and J 8 bases; bases outside gene matches: 12. CDR1 SEHNR and CDR2 FQNEAQ come from the germline V gene (reference sequence). The CDR3 extends over 17 amino acids. The CDR3 sequence is CASSLALSGLVYDEQFL. The CDR3 DNA reads TGTGCCAGCAGCTTAGCACTATCGGGACTAGTATATGATGAGCAGTTCCTC.

This chain links TRBV5-1 with TRBJ2-3; D call uncertain. V dropped 0 bases and J dropped 6 bases, with 8 bases sitting between them. Germline V gives CDR1 SGHRS, CDR2 YFSETQ. The CDR3 is 13 amino acids. CDR3 bases: TGCGCCAGCAGCTTGGGGGCTGAGGATACGCAGTATTTT. This encodes CASSLGAEDTQYF.

The chain joins TRBV9 to TRBJ2-7, with 9 bases fitting TRBD2. The V gene end was trimmed by 2 bases and the J gene end by 5 bases; junction bases not matched to a gene: 5. This CDR3 has 14 residues. CDR1 is SGDLS and CDR2 is YYNGEE in the germline V gene. The CDR3 region has the DNA TGTGCCAGCAGCGTTAGCGGGAGCCTTGACGAGCAGTACTTC. Residues: CASSVSGSLDEQYF.

The chain couples TRBV5-1 to TRBJ2-5; 10 bases fit TRBD2. Germline CDR1 and CDR2: SGHRS and YFSETQ. The V and J ends lost 6 bases and 5 bases, in that order; junction bases with no gene match: 10. This CDR3 is 15 amino acids long. As DNA, the CDR3 is TGCGCCAGCACCGATAGCGGGAGGCCGAAGGAGACCCAGTACTTC. Translating it yields CASTDSGRPKETQYF. Full variable domain (missing parts from reference TRBV5-1 and TRBJ2-5): KAGVTQTPRYLIKTRGQQVTLSCSPISGHRSVSWYQQTPGQGLQFLFEYFSETQRNKGNFPGRFSGRQFSNSRSEMNVSTLELGDSALYLCASTDSGRPKETQYFGPGTRLLVL.

Ten or more counts support this clonotype. V usage is TRBV12-3 or TRBV12-4 and J usage is TRBJ1-2; D might be TRBD1 (6 bases). V gave up 8 bases and J gave up 0 bases, with 16 bases separating them. CDR3 length: 15 residues. CDR3 protein: CASRVPTGSNYGYTF. The CDR3 nucleotides read TGTGCCAGCCGAGTCCCCACAGGGTCTAACTATGGCTACACCTTC.

The chain couples TRBV20-1 to TRBJ2-3, with D maybe TRBD1 (6 bases). Germline V gene lookup returns CDR1 DFQATT and CDR2 SNEGSKA (reference sequence). Trimming stripped 3 bases from V and 1 base from J, with 8 bases between. The CDR3 sequence is 13 residues long. CDR3: CSARRQGTDTQYF. The CDR3 nucleotides are TGCAGTGCTAGGAGACAGGGCACAGATACGCAGTATTTT.

This clonotype was counted a few times. The chain uses TRBV6-1 and TRBJ2-5, with no clear D. V lost 2 bases, J lost 6 bases, and 22 bases lay in between. Germline V gene data show CDR1 as MNHNS and CDR2 as SASEGT. CDR3 length: 17 residues. In DNA, the CDR3 is TGTGCCAGCAGTGAAATCTGGGCAAAATCCCTCCGGAAGACCCAGTACTTC. It is translated as CASSEIWAKSLRKTQYF.

The sample holds many counts of this clonotype. The rearrangement joins TRBV5-1 to TRBJ2-3; D is perhaps TRBD2 (6 bases). Looked up from germline, CDR1 is SGHRS and CDR2 is YFSETQ. The CDR3 is made up of 16 amino acids. Trimming took 0 bases from V and 7 from J, leaving 18 bases between them. The CDR3 reads CASSLEAGPVPHTQYF. CDR3 DNA: TGCGCCAGCAGCTTGGAGGCGGGACCAGTCCCACATACGCAGTATTTT.

This clonotype was picked up a small number of times. The V and J genes are TRBV12-3 or TRBV12-4 and TRBJ1-5; weak D call: TRBD1 (5 bases). V was clipped by 4 bases and J by 4 bases, with 14 bases between them. The CDR3 has 15 residues. CDR3 in amino acids: CASSWAGRPNQPQHF. The CDR3 DNA follows: TGTGCCAGCAGTTGGGCAGGGCGACCTAATCAGCCCCAGCATTTT.

This clonotype appeared a few times. This chain connects TRBV7-2 to TRBJ2-3; 8 bases agree with TRBD2. V was pared by 5 bases and J by 2 bases, with 12 bases of the junction left unmatched. CDR1 SGHTA and CDR2 FQGNSA come from the germline V gene. CDR3 length: 17 amino acids. CDR3 residues: CASSKGRSGGVTDTQYF. Written as DNA, the CDR3 is TGTGCCAGCAGCAAAGGGAGAAGCGGGGGAGTCACAGATACGCAGTATTTT.

The V gene is TRBV27, the J gene TRBJ2-1, with D possibly being TRBD2 (6 bases). Germline CDR1 is MNHEY and CDR2 is SMNVEV (reference sequence). The CDR3 loop spans 14 amino acids. Trimming cost V 3 bases and J 9 bases, with 15 bases left between them. The CDR3 loop reads CASSFGGTGGEQFF. Here the CDR3 DNA reads TGTGCCAGCAGTTTTGGAGGGACTGGGGGTGAGCAGTTCTTC.

This sequence joins TRBV20-1 and TRBJ1-5; D ambiguous. V lost 3 bases and J 5 bases, leaving 11 bases between the germline ends. The CDR3 consists of 13 residues. Germline V lookup: CDR1 DFQATT, CDR2 SNEGSKA (reference sequence). The CDR3 DNA sequence: TGCAGTGCTAGTGTGCGGGGTGATCAGCCCCAGCATTTT. Its translation is CSASVRGDQPQHF.

This clonotype appeared a few times. The chain recombines TRBV21-1 with TRBJ1-1. TRBV21-1 is deemed a pseudogene. The CDR3 consists of 12 residues. CDR3 in DNA: TGTGCCAGCAGCAAAAAAAGGACTGAAGCTTTCTTT. Amino acid sequence: CASSKKRTEAFF.

This clonotype has a count of ten or more. J is TRBJ2-1 and V is TRBV5-1, with 9 bases that match TRBD2. With V trimmed by 4 bases and J by 7 bases, 9 bases remained unmatched. Germline CDR1 and CDR2: SGHRS and YFSETQ. The CDR3 is 15 residues long. Written as DNA, the CDR3 is TGCGCCAGCAGCCCACGGACTAGCGCAGGAAATGAGCAGTTCTTC. The encoded protein is CASSPRTSAGNEQFF.

In this sample, this clonotype turned up a few times. This rearrangement joins TRBV11-2 to TRBJ2-7, with a tentative D call TRBD1 (6 bases). CDR3 length: 14 amino acids. The germline CDR1 and CDR2 sequences are SGHAT and FQNNGV. With 3 bases removed from V and 0 bases from J, the gap between germline ends came to 9 bases. DNA for the CDR3: TGTGCCAGCAGCTTCCGGACAGACTCCTACGAGCAGTACTTC. As protein: CASSFRTDSYEQYF.

The rearrangement links TRBV12-3 or TRBV12-4 to TRBJ2-5, with a possible D match to TRBD1 (5 bases). The CDR3 totals 13 residues. V was clipped by 2 bases and J by 5 bases, with 9 bases between them. The CDR3 sequence: CASSLSGLETQYF. The DNA of the CDR3 is TGTGCCAGCAGTTTATCAGGGCTTGAGACCCAGTACTTC.

The gene calls are TRBV7-8 and TRBJ2-7, with 7 bases that match TRBD1. The CDR3 is made up of 14 amino acids. Per the germline V gene, CDR1 is SGHVS and CDR2 is FQNEAQ. V dropped 5 bases and J dropped 3; count of bases not matched to a gene: 7. As DNA, the CDR3 is TGTGCCAGCAGCAAGCTCAGGGGGAACTACGAGCAGTACTTC. Protein product: CASSKLRGNYEQYF.

This clonotype was observed a single time. The CDR3 sequence: CSARESGSYGYTF. For the CDR3, the DNA is TGCAGTGCTAGAGAATCGGGTTCCTATGGCTACACCTTC. This chain uses TRBV20-1 with TRBJ1-2; D gene uncertain. Trimming took off 0 bases at V and 4 bases at J, with 9 bases between the two ends. This CDR3 spans 13 amino acids. In germline, CDR1 is DFQATT, CDR2 SNEGSKA (reference sequence).

The chain recombines TRBV29-1 with TRBJ2-1, with TRBD1 identical over 8 bases. CDR3 length: 16 amino acids. Per the germline V gene, CDR1 is SQVTM and CDR2 is ANQGSEA. Trimming removed 6 bases from V and 7 bases from J; junction bases left unmatched: 17. In DNA form, the CDR3 reads TGCAGCGTCCTAAACCTGGACAGGGCGGTGAGTAATGAGCAGTTCTTC. It is translated as CSVLNLDRAVSNEQFF.

The V gene is TRBV3-1, the J gene TRBJ2-2; no clear D. The V gene's germline CDR1 is LGHDT and CDR2 YNNKEL (reference sequence). CDR3 length: 14 amino acids. V was trimmed by 4 bases and J by 5 bases, leaving 11 bases between them. CDR3 region: CASSLLTSTGELFF. CDR3 DNA: TGTGCCAGCAGCCTATTGACAAGTACCGGGGAGCTGTTTTTT.

This chain connects TRBV2 to TRBJ2-6, with D hard to call. The germline V gene encodes CDR1 SNHLY and CDR2 FYNNEI. Trimming shortened V by 2 bases and J by 4 bases, and 12 bases separated the two germline ends. The CDR3 has 16 residues. Here the CDR3 DNA reads TGTGCCAGCAGTGAATTCCGGGTCCTAGGGGCCAACGTCCTGACTTTC. Protein product: CASSEFRVLGANVLTF.

This clonotype appeared many times. The chain couples TRBV20-1 to TRBJ2-7, with TRBD2 as a possible D gene (5 bases). CDR1 and CDR2 (germline): DFQATT, SNEGSKA (reference sequence). The V end was cut by 6 bases, the J end by 4 bases, with 13 bases between. This CDR3 is 12 amino acids long. The CDR3 sequence: CSATSADYEQYF. The CDR3 DNA reads as TGCAGTGCCACTAGTGCTGATTACGAGCAGTACTTC.

The V and J genes are TRBV7-6 and TRBJ1-4, with D possibly TRBD1 on 5 matching bases. The germline gives CDR1 SGHVS, CDR2 FNYEAQ. V was cut by 3 bases and J by 5 bases, with 16 bases left in between. The CDR3 sequence is 16 residues long. The DNA for the CDR3 is TGTGCCAGCAGCTTGGGTACGGGGGGTCCCAATGAAAAACTGTTTTTT. It translates to CASSLGTGGPNEKLFF.

The V call is TRBV20-1, the J call TRBJ2-5; D uncertain. The CDR3 is made up of 15 amino acids. CDR1 and CDR2 (germline): DFQATT, SNEGSKA (reference sequence). Trimming pared 8 bases from V and 6 bases from J, leaving 25 bases between. The CDR3 sequence is CSPSTAAITGKTQYF. CDR3 DNA: TGCAGTCCATCTACGGCAGCCATAACGGGCAAGACCCAGTACTTC.

The V call is TRBV7-6, the J call TRBJ1-6; 7 bases line up with TRBD1. The CDR3 consists of 15 residues. Germline assignment: CDR1 SGHVS and CDR2 FNYEAQ. The ends lost 5 bases at V and 9 bases at J; junction bases unmatched: 10. The CDR3 nucleotides are TGTGCCAGCAGCAAAGAGGGGGACAGAGCTTCACCCCTCCACTTT. Translating gives CASSKEGDRASPLHF.

This clonotype occurred many times. The chain couples TRBV10-3 to TRBJ1-2; no reliable D call. Germline lookup yields CDR1 ENHRY and CDR2 SYGVKD. This CDR3 comprises 11 residues. Deletions cut 6 bases from V and 3 bases from J, with 5 bases between. In nucleotides, the CDR3 is TGTGCCATCAGCGCCGACTATGGCTACACCTTC. Residues: CAISADYGYTF.

This clonotype occurred a few times. This chain joins TRBV4-3 and TRBJ2-1; the D call may be TRBD1 or TRBD2 (5 bases each). Germline V CDR1 and CDR2: LGHNA, YSLEER. This CDR3 spans 14 amino acids. Deletions cut 0 bases from V and 10 bases from J, with 13 bases between. The CDR3 DNA sequence: TGCGCCAGCAGCCAAGATCGTCTCGAGGGGGAGCAGTTCTTC. Encoded protein: CASSQDRLEGEQFF.

This chain links TRBV2 with TRBJ2-3; tentatively, D is TRBD1 (5 bases). The germline V gene encodes CDR1 SNHLY and CDR2 FYNNEI. Deletions cut 8 bases from V and 4 bases from J, with 13 bases between. The CDR3 spans 13 residues. CDR3: CASCLQGADTQYF. The CDR3 DNA follows: TGTGCCAGCTGTCTCCAGGGCGCAGATACGCAGTATTTT.